Listed below are T cell receptor beta chains from one sample, sequenced in a study of cytomegalovirus exposure and HLA in healthy donors. TCRdb's table, derived via immunoSEQ multiplex PCR, lists solely in-frame clones and lacks some. This table holds some 160,000 clones, less than 85% found once. The sample was PBMCs. These receptors were obtained from a man aged 40-50 years in good health and CMV-seronegative. The CDR3 runs from the conserved cysteine through the conserved F or W. The D gene is left open where the match is weak. The size entry is marked missing in some rows and otherwise reads once, few, many or a size class.

.	TRBV30	TRBJ1-1	.	CAWGKEGGWPEAFF	TGTGCCTGGGGAAAAGAAGGAGGATGGCCTGAAGCTTTCTTT
.	TRBV11-3	TRBJ1-3	.	CASSTRFSGNTIYF	TGTGCCAGCAGCACGAGATTCTCTGGAAACACCATATATTTT
.	TRBV6-5	TRBJ2-6	.	CASSSDTTSGANVLTF	TGTGCCAGCAGTTCAGACACCACCTCTGGGGCCAACGTCCTGACTTTC
TRBD2	TRBV5-1	TRBJ2-3	.	CASSFSGLAGLNLGTDTQYF	TGCGCCAGCAGCTTTTCGGGACTAGCGGGGCTTAATCTGGGGACAGATACGCAGTATTTT
.	TRBV4-3	TRBJ1-1	.	CASSPMESMNTEAFF	TGCGCCAGCAGCCCCATGGAGTCCATGAACACTGAAGCTTTCTTT
.	TRBV14	TRBJ1-3	.	CASSQVVGGNTIYF	TGTGCCAGCAGCCAAGTCGTCGGTGGAAACACCATATATTTT
TRBD1	TRBV18	TRBJ2-3	.	CASSGDRTIDTQYF	TGTGCCAGCTCTGGGGACAGGACCATAGATACGCAGTATTTT
TRBD1	TRBV18	TRBJ1-4	.	CASSHGQEGEKLFF	TGTGCCAGCTCCCACGGACAGGAGGGTGAAAAACTGTTTTTT
.	TRBV6-5	TRBJ1-5	.	CASSRDTRGQPQHF	TGTGCCAGCAGTCGGGACACCCGGGGTCAGCCCCAGCATTTT
.	TRBV6-5	TRBJ2-2	.	CASSYSGRRTGELFF	TGTGCCAGCAGTTACTCTGGCAGGAGGACCGGGGAGCTGTTTTTT
.	TRBV19	TRBJ1-3	.	CASSIFQISGNTIYF	TGTGCCAGTAGTATTTTCCAGATCTCTGGAAACACCATATATTTT
.	TRBV7-8	TRBJ2-7	once	CASSPRAGNYEQYF	TGTGCCAGCAGCCCCCGGGCGGGGAATTACGAGCAGTACTTC
TRBD1	TRBV4-3	TRBJ2-2	.	CASSQGTGDAGELFF	TGCGCCAGCAGCCAAGGGACAGGCGACGCCGGGGAGCTGTTTTTT
TRBD2	TRBV6-5	TRBJ2-3	.	CASGLAGATDTQYF	TGTGCCAGCGGACTAGCGGGAGCCACAGATACGCAGTATTTT
.	TRBV6-1	TRBJ1-1	.	CASSPLVRGAFF	TGTGCCAGCAGTCCTTTGGTTCGGGGGGCTTTCTTT
TRBD2	TRBV6-5	TRBJ2-7	.	CASSYSGLAALEQYF	TGTGCCAGCAGTTACTCAGGGCTAGCGGCCCTGGAGCAGTACTTC
TRBD1	TRBV18	TRBJ1-1	.	CASSPQTGQGSEAFF	TGTGCCAGCTCACCACAGACAGGGCAAGGGTCTGAAGCTTTCTTT
.	TRBV5-1	TRBJ1-1	.	CASSLGGGANTEAFF	TGCGCCAGCAGCTTGGGTGGAGGGGCGAACACTGAAGCTTTCTTT
.	TRBV5-4	TRBJ2-6	.	CASGSAGANVLTF	TGTGCCAGCGGGAGTGCTGGGGCCAACGTCCTGACTTTC
.	TRBV28	TRBJ2-5	few	CASSGAGSGLETQYF	TGTGCCAGCAGTGGTGCAGGGAGCGGGCTTGAGACCCAGTACTTC
TRBD2	TRBV13	TRBJ2-7	.	CASSLARASGRAEQYF	TGTGCCAGCAGCTTAGCAAGGGCTAGCGGGAGGGCCGAGCAGTACTTC
.	TRBV19	TRBJ1-2	.	CASSTAFSRGGYTF	TGTGCCAGTAGTACCGCCTTCTCCCGCGGCGGCTACACCTTC
.	TRBV7-9	TRBJ1-6	.	CASTTTVYNSPLHF	TGTGCCAGCACCACGACAGTCTATAATTCACCCCTCCACTTT
TRBD1	TRBV13	TRBJ2-2	.	CASSSGIQGPGELFF	TGTGCCAGCAGCTCGGGTATACAGGGGCCCGGGGAGCTGTTTTTT
.	TRBV25-1	TRBJ1-5	few	CASSDSTGLDQPQHF	TGTGCCAGCAGTGACTCAACAGGGTTGGATCAGCCCCAGCATTTT
TRBD1	TRBV19	TRBJ2-1	.	CATNPLDRGQNEQFF	TGTGCCACCAATCCGCTCGACAGGGGGCAGAATGAGCAGTTCTTC
TRBD2	TRBV7-2	TRBJ2-1	.	CASAVRREVYNEQFF	TGTGCCTCCGCGGTACGGCGGGAGGTCTACAATGAGCAGTTCTTC
.	TRBV5-5	TRBJ2-2	.	CASSPTGTGELFF	TGTGCCAGCAGCCCCACAGGGACCGGGGAGCTGTTTTTT
TRBD1	TRBV19	TRBJ2-1	.	CASSIGDRGYNEQFF	TGTGCCAGTAGTATCGGGGACAGGGGCTACAATGAGCAGTTCTTC
.	TRBV5-3	TRBJ2-7	.	CARSLAGTGKAGRAYEQYF	TGTGCCAGAAGCTTGGCAGGGACAGGGAAGGCCGGGAGGGCCTACGAGCAGTACTTC
TRBD1	TRBV5-1	TRBJ2-3	.	CASSLQGAGDTQYF	TGCGCCAGCAGCTTACAGGGGGCGGGAGATACGCAGTATTTT
.	TRBV12-5	TRBJ2-7	.	CASGLTRPYEQYF	TGTGCTAGTGGTTTGACTAGACCCTACGAGCAGTACTTC
.	TRBV5-1	TRBJ1-6	.	CASSLDRAFNSPLHF	TGCGCCAGCAGCTTGGACAGGGCTTTTAATTCACCCCTCCACTTT
.	TRBV27	TRBJ1-3	few	CASRRTTGGLGNTIYF	TGTGCCAGCAGGCGTACTACAGGCGGCCTCGGAAACACCATATATTTT
.	TRBV6-5	TRBJ1-4	.	CASSYQRTVNEKLFF	TGTGCCAGCAGTTATCAAAGGACAGTTAATGAAAAACTGTTTTTT
TRBD1	TRBV7-9	TRBJ2-5	.	CASSLGQGAGETQYF	TGTGCCAGCAGCTTAGGACAGGGGGCAGGGGAGACCCAGTACTTC
TRBD1	TRBV6-1	TRBJ1-2	once	CASSGQGKTYGYTF	TGTGCCAGCAGTGGACAGGGGAAGACCTATGGCTACACCTTC
.	TRBV30	TRBJ2-5	.	CAWTAGPQETQYF	TGTGCCTGGACCGCGGGCCCTCAAGAGACCCAGTACTTC
.	TRBV9	TRBJ1-3	.	CASSVANSFSGNTIYF	TGTGCCAGCAGCGTAGCTAACAGTTTCTCTGGAAACACCATATATTTT
TRBD2	TRBV19	TRBJ2-7	.	CASSQLATTEQYF	TGTGCCAGTAGCCAACTAGCGACTACCGAGCAGTACTTC